Listed below are T cell receptor beta chains from one sample, sequenced in a study of preoperative IRX-2 immunotherapy in early breast cancer. Sequencing was performed with immunoSEQ multiplex PCR; in TCRdb, only in-frame clones are kept and a portion is missing. This sample has around 3,400 clones; about 75% occur once, and the top ten carry around 9%. Material: tumor tissue, obtained before IRX-2 immunotherapy. The origin of the receptors is a human donor with breast cancer. Each CDR3 is given with its conserved first and last residue. Clone size is stated in some rows and not others, as once, few, many or a class when expanded.

few,TRBJ1-1,TRBV29-1,CSVEDSGREEAFF
-,TRBJ1-4,TRBV23-1,CASSQDTREKLFF
-,TRBJ1-3,TRBV18,CASSPSLEVSGNTIYF
-,TRBJ2-1,TRBV14,CASSQDRSGPGSYNEQFF
-,TRBJ1-1,TRBV11-3,CASSLGTVNTEAFF
-,TRBJ2-6,TRBV15,CATRIDRGGANVLTF
-,TRBJ1-2,TRBV11-3,CASSPRVLRWGYTF
once,TRBJ2-6,TRBV11-3,CASSLFNSGANVLTF
-,TRBJ2-5,TRBV12-5,CASGMDLGTQYF
-,TRBJ2-6,TRBV19,CASSISGNGGANVLTF
-,TRBJ2-7,TRBV28,CASRIPGTSLYEQYF
few,TRBJ1-1,TRBV6-8,CASSYGQLNTEAFF
once,TRBJ2-1,TRBV6-8,CASSSHSGGYYNEQFF
-,TRBJ1-5,TRBV28,CASSVRGQPQHF
-,TRBJ1-2,TRBV4-1,CASSQVRDSNSYGYTF
few,TRBJ2-2,TRBV6-8,CASNMGLGELFF